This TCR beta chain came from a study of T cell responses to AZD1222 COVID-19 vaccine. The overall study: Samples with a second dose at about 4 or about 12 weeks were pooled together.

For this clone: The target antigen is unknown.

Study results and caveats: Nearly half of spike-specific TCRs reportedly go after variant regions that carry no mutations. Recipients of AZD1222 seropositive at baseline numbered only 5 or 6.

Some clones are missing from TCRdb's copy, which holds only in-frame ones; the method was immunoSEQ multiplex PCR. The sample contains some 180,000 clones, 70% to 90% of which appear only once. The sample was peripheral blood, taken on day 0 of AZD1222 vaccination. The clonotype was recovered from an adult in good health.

CDR3 sequence: CASSPHAGNSNEKLFF. CDR3 coding DNA: TGTGCCAGCAGCCCCCACGCAGGGAACTCTAATGAAAAACTGTTTTTT. The chain combines TRBV9 with TRBJ1-4; maybe TRBD1 (5 bases). Germline CDR1 is SGDLS and CDR2 is YYNGEE. CDR3 size: 16 residues. V was cut by 4 bases and J by 3 bases, with 16 bases left in between.